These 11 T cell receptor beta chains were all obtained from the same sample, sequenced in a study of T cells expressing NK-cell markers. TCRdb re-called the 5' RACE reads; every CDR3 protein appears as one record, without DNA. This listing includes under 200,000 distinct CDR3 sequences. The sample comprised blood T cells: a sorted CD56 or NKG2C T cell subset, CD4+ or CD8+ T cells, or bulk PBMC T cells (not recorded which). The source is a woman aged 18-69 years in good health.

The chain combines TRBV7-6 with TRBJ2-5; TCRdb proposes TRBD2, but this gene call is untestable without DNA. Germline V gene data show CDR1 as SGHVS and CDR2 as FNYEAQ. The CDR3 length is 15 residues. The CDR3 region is CASSLGVGYRETQYF.

The CDR3 sequence is CSARDDGTSGNENIQYF. This chain links TRBV20-1 with TRBJ2-4; TCRdb names TRBD2, which stays unverified in the absence of DNA. This CDR3 is built from 17 residues. Germline CDR1 and CDR2: DFQATT and SNEGSKA (reference sequence).

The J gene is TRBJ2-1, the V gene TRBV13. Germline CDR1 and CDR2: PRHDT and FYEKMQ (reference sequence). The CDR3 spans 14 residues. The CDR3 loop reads CASSQPRSHNEQFF. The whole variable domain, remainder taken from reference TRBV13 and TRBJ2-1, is AAGVIQSPRHLIKEKRETATLKCYPIPRHDTVYWYQQGPGQDPQFLISFYEKMQSDKGSIPDRFSAQQFSDYHSELNMSSLELGDSALYFCASSQPRSHNEQFFGPGTRLTVL.

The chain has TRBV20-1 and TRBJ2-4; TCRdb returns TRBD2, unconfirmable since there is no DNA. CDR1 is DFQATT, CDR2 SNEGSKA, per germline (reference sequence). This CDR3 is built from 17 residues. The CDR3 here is CSARAPLAVIAKNIQYF.

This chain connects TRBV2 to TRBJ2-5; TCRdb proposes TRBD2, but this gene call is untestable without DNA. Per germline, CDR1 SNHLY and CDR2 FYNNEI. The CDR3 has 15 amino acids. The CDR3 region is CASSPGLAFGETQYF.

The CDR3 is CASSRDRGAKNIQYF. This rearrangement joins TRBV5-1 to TRBJ2-4; TCRdb's D gene call, TRBD1, goes unchecked for lack of DNA. Germline loops: CDR1 SGHRS, CDR2 YFSETQ. This CDR3 is 15 amino acids long.

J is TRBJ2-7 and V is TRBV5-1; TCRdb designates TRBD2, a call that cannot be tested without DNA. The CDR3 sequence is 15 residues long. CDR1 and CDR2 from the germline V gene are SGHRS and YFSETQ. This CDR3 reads CASSLGGLATYEQYF.

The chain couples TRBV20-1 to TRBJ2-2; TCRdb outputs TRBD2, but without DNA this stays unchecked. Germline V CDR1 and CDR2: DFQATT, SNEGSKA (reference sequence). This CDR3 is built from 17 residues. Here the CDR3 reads CSARDPLRPTNTGELFF.

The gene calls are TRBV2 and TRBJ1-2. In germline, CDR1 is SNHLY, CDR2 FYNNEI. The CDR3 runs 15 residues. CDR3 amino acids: CASSEVETAFYGYTF.

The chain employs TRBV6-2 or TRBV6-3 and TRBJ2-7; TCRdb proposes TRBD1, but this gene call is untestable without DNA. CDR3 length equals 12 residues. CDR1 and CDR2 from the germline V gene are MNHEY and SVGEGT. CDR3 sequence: CASKGGGYEQYF.

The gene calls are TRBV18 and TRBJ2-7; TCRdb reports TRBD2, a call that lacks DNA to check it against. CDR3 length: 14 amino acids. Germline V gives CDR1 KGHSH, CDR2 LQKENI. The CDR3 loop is CASSPGTGHYEQYF.